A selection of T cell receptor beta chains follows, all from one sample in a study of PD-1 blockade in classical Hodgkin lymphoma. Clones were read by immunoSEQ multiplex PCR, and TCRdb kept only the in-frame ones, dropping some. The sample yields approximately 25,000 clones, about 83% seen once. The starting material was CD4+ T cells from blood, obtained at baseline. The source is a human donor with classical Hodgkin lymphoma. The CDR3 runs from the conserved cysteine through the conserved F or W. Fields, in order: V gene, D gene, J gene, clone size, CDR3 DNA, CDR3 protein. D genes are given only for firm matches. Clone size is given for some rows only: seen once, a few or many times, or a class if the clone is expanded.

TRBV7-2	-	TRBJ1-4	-	TGTGCCAGCAGCTTAGAAAGACGAAGAAAACTGTTTTTT	CASSLERRRKLFF
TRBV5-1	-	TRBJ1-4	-	TGCGCCAGCAGCTTGGTGTCGGGCTTCGGTGAAAAACTGTTTTTT	CASSLVSGFGEKLFF
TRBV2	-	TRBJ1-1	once	TGTGCCAGCAGTGAAGACCCTGGGGGGGACACTGAAGCTTTCTTT	CASSEDPGGDTEAFF
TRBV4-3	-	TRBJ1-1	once	TGCGCCAGCAGCCAAGCTGAAGTTTGGACCACTGAAGCTTTCTTT	CASSQAEVWTTEAFF
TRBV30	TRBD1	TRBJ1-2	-	TGTGCCTGGAGCCTTACAGGGGGCCGAGGCTACACCTTC	CAWSLTGGRGYTF
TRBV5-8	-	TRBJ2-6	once	TGTGCCAGCAGCTACTGGTCAGGAAGTTCCTCTGGGGCCAACGTCCTGACTTTC	CASSYWSGSSSGANVLTF
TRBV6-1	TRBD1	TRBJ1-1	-	TGTGCCAGCCAAAGACGGACAGGCTGGGACACTGAAGCTTTCTTT	CASQRRTGWDTEAFF
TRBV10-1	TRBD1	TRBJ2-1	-	TGCGCCACCCTGCCGGGACAGGGAGGATCGCACAATGAGCAGTTCTTC	CATLPGQGGSHNEQFF
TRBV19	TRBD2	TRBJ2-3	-	TGTGCCAGTAACCAGCGGGGGGATGGAGATACGCAGTATTTT	CASNQRGDGDTQYF
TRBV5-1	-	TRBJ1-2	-	TGCGCCAGCAGCGGGGAAAACTATGGCTACACCTTC	CASSGENYGYTF
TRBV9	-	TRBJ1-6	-	TGTGCCAGCAGCGAGGGGGGCAGATTACTATCACCCCTCCACTTT	CASSEGGRLLSPLHF
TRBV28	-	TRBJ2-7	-	TGTGCCAGCAGTTTCCAGGGCAGCTCTTCCTACGAGCAGTACTTC	CASSFQGSSSYEQYF
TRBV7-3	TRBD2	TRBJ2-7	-	TGTGCCAGCAGCTTAGGCGGGGGTCTCCTCTCCTACGAGCAGTACTTC	CASSLGGGLLSYEQYF
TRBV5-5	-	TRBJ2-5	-	TGTGCCAGCAGCTTTAACATCGGGCTCCCCATGGAGACCCAGTACTTC	CASSFNIGLPMETQYF
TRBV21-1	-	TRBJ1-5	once	TGTGCCAGCAGCGGGTACCCGGACAGTCCGCCCGGTAGCAATCAGCCCCAGCATTTT	CASSGYPDSPPGSNQPQHF
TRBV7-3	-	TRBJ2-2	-	TGTGCCAGCAGTCTTTCCGGGGAGCTGTTTTTT	CASSLSGELFF
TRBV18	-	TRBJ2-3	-	TGTGCCAGCTCACCGACGAGTGATACGCAGTATTTT	CASSPTSDTQYF
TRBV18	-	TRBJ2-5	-	TGTGCCAGCTCACCATCCTCAGGGAGGGAGACCCAGTACTTC	CASSPSSGRETQYF
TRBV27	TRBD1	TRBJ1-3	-	TGTGCCAGCAGCCCGTGGTTTGTGACAGGGGGCTCCATTCATCAGGGAAACACCATATATTTT	CASSPWFVTGGSIHQGNTIYF
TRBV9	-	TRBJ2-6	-	TGTGCCAGCAGCGTACGGGGCTCTGGGGCCAACGTCCTGACTTTC	CASSVRGSGANVLTF
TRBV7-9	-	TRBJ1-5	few	TGTGCCAGCAGCTTACAGGCGGATCAAGCCCAGCATTTT	CASSLQADQAQHF
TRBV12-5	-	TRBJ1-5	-	TGTGCTAGTGGTTTGGAGGCGGATCAGCCCCAGCATTTT	CASGLEADQPQHF
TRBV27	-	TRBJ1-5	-	TGTGCCACCCAGGTGGAGGGGTGGAGCAATCAGCCCCAGCATTTT	CATQVEGWSNQPQHF
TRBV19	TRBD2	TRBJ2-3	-	TGTGCCACCGCGCGGGGGGAGGGCGCTACGCAGTATTTT	CATARGEGATQYF
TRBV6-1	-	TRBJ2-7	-	TGTGCCAGCAGTCTCCTCCCGGGGGCGACCTACGAGCAGTACTTC	CASSLLPGATYEQYF
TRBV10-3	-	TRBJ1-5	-	TGTGCCATCAGCAGGGGAGGGGGTCAGCCCCAGCATTTT	CAISRGGGQPQHF
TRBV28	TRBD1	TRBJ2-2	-	TGTGCCAGCAGTTCGGGACAGCTCACCGGGGAGCTGTTTTTT	CASSSGQLTGELFF
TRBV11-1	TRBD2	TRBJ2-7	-	TGTGCCAGCAGCTCACTAGCGGTGAACTCCTACGAGCAGTACTTC	CASSSLAVNSYEQYF
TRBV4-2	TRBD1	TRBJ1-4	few	TGTGCCAGCAGCGTCAGGGGGTCTAATGAAAAACTGTTTTTT	CASSVRGSNEKLFF
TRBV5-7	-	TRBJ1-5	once	TGTGCCAGCAGCTCAACCAGATCCCAAAATCAGCCCCAGCATTTT	CASSSTRSQNQPQHF
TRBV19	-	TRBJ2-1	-	TGTGCCAGTAGCCCCCAGGGGAGCGATGAGCAGTTCTTC	CASSPQGSDEQFF
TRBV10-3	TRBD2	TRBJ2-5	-	TGTGCCATCAGGGCGGGGGGGATTGAGACCCAGTACTTC	CAIRAGGIETQYF
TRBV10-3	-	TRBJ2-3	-	TGTGCCGCCAAGCAGTCGGGGAGCACAGATACGCAGTATTTT	CAAKQSGSTDTQYF
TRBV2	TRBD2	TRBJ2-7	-	TGTGCCAGCAGAGCGGGACTAGCGGCGGGCGAGCAGTACTTC	CASRAGLAAGEQYF
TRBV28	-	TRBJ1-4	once	TGTGCCAGCAGAGCCCCAGGAGGTTATGAAAAACTGTTTTTT	CASRAPGGYEKLFF
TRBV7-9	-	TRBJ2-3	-	TGTGCCAGCAGCTTAGTAGGTGGGGGGTTCACAGATACGCAGTATTTT	CASSLVGGGFTDTQYF
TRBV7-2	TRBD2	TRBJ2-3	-	TGTACCAGCAGACTAGGGGGTAGCGGGGGCGTTGATACGCAGTATTTT	CTSRLGGSGGVDTQYF
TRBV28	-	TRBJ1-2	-	TGTGCCAGCAGGCAAGAATCGGTCTATGGCTACACCTTC	CASRQESVYGYTF
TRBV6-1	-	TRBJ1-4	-	TGTGCCAGCAGTGTGCAGTTTGCAACTAATGAAAAACTGTTTTTT	CASSVQFATNEKLFF
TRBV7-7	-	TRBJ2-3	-	TGTGCCAGCAGCTTAGGTTTGTCTTACACAGATACGCAGTATTTT	CASSLGLSYTDTQYF
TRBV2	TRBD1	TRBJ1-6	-	TGTGCCAGCAGTGTCCCCAGGACCGGGACAGGTCGTTCCCCCCTCCACTTT	CASSVPRTGTGRSPLHF
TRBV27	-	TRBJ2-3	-	TGTGCCAGCAGTTTATACGAGGACACAGATACGCAGTATTTT	CASSLYEDTDTQYF
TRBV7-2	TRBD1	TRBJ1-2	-	TGTGCCAGCAGCCGGACAGGGTTCCCCTATGGCTACACCTTC	CASSRTGFPYGYTF
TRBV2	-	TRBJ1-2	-	TGTGCCAGCAGAGTTACTACAGAATCCTATGGCTACACCTTC	CASRVTTESYGYTF
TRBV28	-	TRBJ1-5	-	TGTGCCACCCTGACGGGTAATCAGCCCCAGCATTTT	CATLTGNQPQHF
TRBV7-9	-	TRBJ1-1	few	TGTGCCAGCAGCCGGGACGCTGAAGCTTTCTTT	CASSRDAEAFF
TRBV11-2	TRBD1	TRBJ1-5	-	TGTGCCAGCAGCTTCACCGGACAGGGGCGCCAGCCCCAGCATTTT	CASSFTGQGRQPQHF
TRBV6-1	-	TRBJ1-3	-	TGTGCCACCGACAGGTTCTCAAGCTCTGGAAACACCATATATTTT	CATDRFSSSGNTIYF
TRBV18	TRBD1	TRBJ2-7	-	TGTGCCAGCTCACACACGACAGGGGGCTCCTACGAGCAGTACTTC	CASSHTTGGSYEQYF
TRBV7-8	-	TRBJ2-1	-	TGTGCCAGCAGCTTAGCGCTCGGCACCGTCAATGAGCAGTTCTTC	CASSLALGTVNEQFF
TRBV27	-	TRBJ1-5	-	TGTGCCAGCAGCCCCTTAGGAAGTGAGGGTTTACAGCCCCAGCATTTT	CASSPLGSEGLQPQHF
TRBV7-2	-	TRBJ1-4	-	TGTGCCAGCAGCCGCTACAGGGATGAAAAACTGTTTTTT	CASSRYRDEKLFF
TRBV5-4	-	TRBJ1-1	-	TGTGCCAGCAGCTTGGAATGGGGGGGTGAAGCTTTCTTT	CASSLEWGGEAFF
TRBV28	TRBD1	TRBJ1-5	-	TGTGCCAGCAGGACAGGGGAGGATCAGCCCCAGCATTTT	CASRTGEDQPQHF
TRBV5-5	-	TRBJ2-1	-	TGTGCCAGCAGCTTAATCTCCGGGGAGCAGTTCTTC	CASSLISGEQFF
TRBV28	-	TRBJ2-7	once	TGTGCCAGCAACCCCCCGGGCGGAACCAACGAGCAGTACTTC	CASNPPGGTNEQYF
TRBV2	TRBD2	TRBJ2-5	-	TGTGCCAGCAGTTCTAGCGGGGGGGCCCTTGGGACCCAGTACTTC	CASSSSGGALGTQYF
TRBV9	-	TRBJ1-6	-	TGTGCCAGCAGCCCCAGCCAGGGCTATAATTCACCCCTCCACTTT	CASSPSQGYNSPLHF
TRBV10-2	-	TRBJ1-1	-	TGCGCCAGCATTGGGGGGCAAGGCACTGAAGCTTTCTTT	CASIGGQGTEAFF